These T cell receptor beta chains were read from a single sample in a study of beta chain features in type 1 diabetes. Profiled with immunoSEQ multiplex PCR; TCRdb holds only in-frame clones, not every one. The data show about 300,000 clones, with approximately 13% seen just once and around 0.016% held by the top ten. Specimen: naive CD4+ T cells from blood. The receptors shown here come from a woman between 18 and 29 years old with type 1 diabetes. Both conserved end residues are part of each CDR3. The order of the fields is clone size, J gene, D gene, V gene, CDR3 protein, CDR3 DNA. A D gene is named only where the DNA matches it firmly. A row's size may be missing; if present it is once, few, many or a size class.

few | TRBJ2-7 | TRBD1 | TRBV19 | CASSMEGTASYEQYF | TGTGCCAGTAGTATGGAAGGGACAGCATCCTACGAGCAGTACTTC
few | TRBJ1-2 | NA | TRBV7-9 | CASSTTAGMNGYTF | TGTGCCAGCAGCACCACCGCAGGGATGAATGGCTACACCTTC
few | TRBJ1-5 | NA | TRBV7-2 | CASSPARGNQPQHF | TGTGCCAGCAGCCCCGCGAGGGGCAATCAGCCCCAGCATTTT
few | TRBJ1-1 | TRBD1 | TRBV10-3 | CAISQGGLNTEAFF | TGTGCCATCAGTCAAGGGGGCCTTAACACTGAAGCTTTCTTT
NA | TRBJ1-2 | TRBD1 | TRBV18 | CASSVQGNYGYTF | TGTGCCAGCTCAGTACAGGGGAACTATGGCTACACCTTC
once | TRBJ1-1 | TRBD1 | TRBV27 | CASRGQGTYTEAFF | TGTGCCAGCAGGGGACAGGGTACTTACACTGAAGCTTTCTTT
few | TRBJ2-7 | NA | TRBV30 | CAWSVLYEQYF | TGTGCCTGGAGTGTTCTCTACGAGCAGTACTTC
few | TRBJ2-2 | NA | TRBV11-3 | CASSAIAGGELFF | TGTGCCAGCAGCGCAATAGCTGGCGGGGAGCTGTTTTTT
NA | TRBJ1-4 | TRBD1 | TRBV7-9 | CASSSAGQANEKLFF | TGTGCCAGCAGCTCCGCCGGACAGGCGAATGAAAAACTGTTTTTT
few | TRBJ2-7 | TRBD1 | TRBV18 | CASSPGQGNHEQYF | TGTGCCAGCTCACCGGGACAGGGCAACCACGAGCAGTACTTC
NA | TRBJ2-1 | NA | TRBV28 | CASSFSSGDDEQFF | TGTGCCAGCAGTTTTTCGTCAGGGGACGATGAGCAGTTCTTC
few | TRBJ2-5 | TRBD1 | TRBV5-1 | CASSVSVRQGDGETQYF | TGCGCCAGCAGCGTATCCGTACGACAGGGGGATGGGGAGACCCAGTACTTC
NA | TRBJ1-4 | NA | TRBV2 | CASSEAWDKKLFF | TGTGCCAGCAGTGAAGCTTGGGACAAAAAACTGTTTTTT
NA | TRBJ2-5 | TRBD2 | TRBV7-9 | CASSSWGSGEQETQYF | TGTGCCAGCAGCTCCTGGGGTAGCGGGGAACAAGAGACCCAGTACTTC
few | TRBJ1-4 | TRBD1 | TRBV9 | CASSKGTAEGEKLFF | TGTGCCAGCAGCAAGGGGACAGCCGAGGGAGAAAAACTGTTTTTT
NA | TRBJ1-4 | NA | TRBV5-1 | CASSLQGFGEKLFF | TGCGCCAGCAGCTTGCAGGGGTTCGGTGAAAAACTGTTTTTT
NA | TRBJ2-3 | TRBD1 | TRBV5-1 | CASSPGQGSTDTQYF | TGCGCCAGCAGCCCTGGACAGGGAAGCACAGATACGCAGTATTTT